A single sample is the source of the 8 T cell receptor beta chains below, sequenced in a study of metastatic and nonmetastatic thyroid tumors. From the PCR reads, TCRdb re-called clones with MiXCR. The table lists 6,000 to 7,500 clones, roughly 30% of them singletons, with roughly 20% in the top ten. Among the patients, none had received any treatment before thyroid surgery. The sequencing input was adjacent normal tissue. Receptors originate from a female donor with papillary thyroid cancer or a benign thyroid nodule (not recorded which). Some clones in this sample may be carry-over from other donors' samples.

Worth noting for this clone: At one of its ends the junction is not consistent with the germline gene, which may arise from a read error. The chain recombines TRBV20-1 with TRBJ2-7; D is unresolved. Germline-derived CDR1 and CDR2 are DFQATT and SNEGSKA (reference sequence). The CDR3 length is 13 residues. Written as DNA, the CDR3 is TGCAGTGCTAGCTCCCGGAGTACCTACGAGCGGTACTTC. Its translation: CSASSRSTYERYF.

V usage is TRBV10-3 and J usage is TRBJ1-2; D unclear. V lost 0 bases and J lost 0, with 8 bases in between. The CDR3 is 15 residues long. Germline CDR1 ENHRY, CDR2 SYGVKD. The CDR3 spells CAISESGGANYGYTF. Here the CDR3 DNA reads TGTGCCATCAGTGAGTCCGGTGGGGCTAACTATGGCTACACCTTC.

The rearrangement uses TRBV6-1 and TRBJ2-7; the D gene is possibly TRBD2 (5 bases). The CDR3 spans 15 residues. V lost 2 bases to trimming and J lost 6 bases, with 17 bases between them. In germline, CDR1 is MNHNS, CDR2 SASEGT. The CDR3 sequence is CASSERDPRGPEQYF. CDR3 nucleotide sequence: TGTGCCAGCAGTGAACGGGATCCTAGAGGCCCCGAGCAGTACTTC.

J is TRBJ2-7 and V is TRBV2, with a tentative D call TRBD1 (5 bases). V was pared by 6 bases and J by 3 bases, with 15 bases between. Germline V gene lookup returns CDR1 SNHLY and CDR2 FYNNEI. This CDR3 contains 14 residues. The CDR3 reads CASSSVPQDYEQYF. In DNA form, the CDR3 reads TGTGCCAGCAGCAGTGTTCCACAGGACTACGAGCAGTACTTC.

The chain carries TRBV11-1 and TRBJ2-5, with a tentative D call TRBD1 (6 bases). This CDR3 is 17 amino acids long. Germline V lookup: CDR1 SGHAT, CDR2 FQDESV (reference sequence). The V end was cut by 4 bases, the J end by 2 bases, with 20 bases between. The CDR3 spells CASSSSILRGWQETQYF. CDR3 DNA sequence: TGTGCCAGCAGCTCCTCCATCCTCAGGGGATGGCAAGAGACCCAGTACTTC.

J is TRBJ2-2 and V is TRBV10-3; D may be TRBD1 or TRBD2 (6 bases each). Germline CDR1 and CDR2: ENHRY and SYGVKD. This CDR3 is built from 14 residues. Trimming stripped 10 bases from V and 4 bases from J, with 16 bases between. The CDR3 here is CATTKGGSTGELFF. The CDR3, as DNA: TGTGCCACCACGAAGGGGGGTAGCACCGGGGAGCTGTTTTTT.

The rearrangement uses TRBV7-3 and TRBJ2-5, with 9 bases identical to TRBD2. CDR1 and CDR2 (germline): SGHTA, FQGTGA. Germline trimming cut 5 bases from V and 2 bases from J; bases unmatched to any gene: 6. The CDR3 is 15 amino acids. The CDR3 DNA is TGTGCCAGCAGCCCGGGGACTAGCAGACAAGAGACCCAGTACTTC. Translating it yields CASSPGTSRQETQYF.

The genes are TRBV7-8 and TRBJ1-6; TRBD1 matches 8 bases. V trimming: 5 bases; J trimming: 9 bases; junction bases outside the gene matches: 6. Germline-derived CDR1 and CDR2 are SGHVS and FQNEAQ. This CDR3 has 14 residues. The CDR3 loop reads CASSQETGVSPLHF. CDR3 DNA: TGTGCCAGCAGCCAAGAGACAGGGGTTTCACCCCTCCACTTT.